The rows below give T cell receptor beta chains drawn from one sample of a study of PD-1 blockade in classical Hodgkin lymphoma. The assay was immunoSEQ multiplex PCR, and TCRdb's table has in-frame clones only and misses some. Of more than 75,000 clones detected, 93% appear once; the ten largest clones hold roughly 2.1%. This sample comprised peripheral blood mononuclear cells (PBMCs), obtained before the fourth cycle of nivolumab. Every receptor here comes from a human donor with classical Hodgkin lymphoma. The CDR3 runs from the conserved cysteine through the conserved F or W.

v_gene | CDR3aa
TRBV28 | CASKKLRGPTRNEQFF
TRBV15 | CATSRPGQRFYGYTF
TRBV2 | CASGSFSYEQYF
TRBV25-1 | CASSEHSDREAGYTF
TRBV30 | CALFGNENTEAFF
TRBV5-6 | CASSSQGFQETQYF
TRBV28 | CASSFSQEYYGYTF
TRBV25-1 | CASSDRDYPYEQYF
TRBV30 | CAWSPPPVGPDREKLFF
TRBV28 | CASSSGTPRWGYTF
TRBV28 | CASSQRGYEQYF
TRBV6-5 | CASRPALRETQYF
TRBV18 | CASSQGQKYGYTF
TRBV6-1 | CASSEGGLGRALWNEQFF
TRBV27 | CASSLDRVVNEQFF
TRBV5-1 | CASSFGRAFQETQYF
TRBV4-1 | CASSQDEDRDYEQYF
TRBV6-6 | CASSIRGSEAFF
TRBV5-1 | CASSSDPGLRYNEQFF
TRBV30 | CAWRNAGQQTQYF
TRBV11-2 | CASSLEGTAATDTQYF
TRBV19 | CASGRGDYEQYF
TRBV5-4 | CASSLVRGALNEQFF
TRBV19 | CASSLVAGRDEQYF
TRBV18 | CASSPRQGNTGELFF
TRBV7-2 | CASSLVARSDYGYTF
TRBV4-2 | CASRPASGAYEQYF
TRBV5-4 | CASSLGMELSGNTIYF
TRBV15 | CATSRVGVRLAESTDTQYF
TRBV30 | CAWSSNPGKGNYGYTF
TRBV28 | CASRQGGDEKLFF
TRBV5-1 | CASSFRQDPTYEQYF
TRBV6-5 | CASRVGGFNTEAFF
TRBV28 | CASFEGGVKPQHF
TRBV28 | CASSLAEGGTEAFF
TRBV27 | CASSYTQGASGSYEQYF